Presented here are 9 T cell receptor beta chains from one specimen sequenced in a study of cytomegalovirus exposure and HLA in healthy donors. The primer mix had 60 Vbeta and 13 Jbeta primers. Data came from immunoSEQ multiplex PCR; TCRdb stores just in-frame clones and leaves some out. The table has 130,000 or so clones, around 80% seen once; the top ten hold roughly 3.1%. Source material: PBMCs. These receptors were collected from a man aged 18 to 29 in good health and CMV-seropositive.

The V call is TRBV6-1, the J call TRBJ2-1, with 10 bases aligning to TRBD2. Germline V CDR1 and CDR2: MNHNS, SASEGT. The CDR3 totals 15 residues. Trimming took 2 bases from V and 2 from J; bases not matched to a gene: 0. Here the CDR3 reads CASSESGRAYNEQFF. CDR3 DNA: TGTGCCAGCAGTGAAAGCGGGAGGGCCTACAATGAGCAGTTCTTC.

This clone has only one observation. This rearrangement joins TRBV7-9 to TRBJ2-1; 9 positions match TRBD2. The J segment lost 6 bases and the V segment lost 5 bases, leaving 8 bases of the junction unmatched. The germline V gene has CDR1 SEHNR and CDR2 FQNEAQ (reference sequence). The CDR3 is 15 amino acids. This CDR3 reads CASSMSGGLGNEQFF. For the CDR3, the DNA is TGTGCCAGCAGCATGAGCGGGGGGCTTGGCAATGAGCAGTTCTTC.

In its sample, this clone was seen a few times. The chain uses TRBV5-6 and TRBJ2-6, with 7 bases matching TRBD1. The V and J ends lost 0 bases and 0 bases, in that order; junction bases with no gene match: 6. The CDR3 consists of 18 residues. Germline V gene lookup returns CDR1 SGHDT and CDR2 YYEEEE. CDR3 DNA: TGTGCCAGCAGCTTGGCCGGGACAGCTGACTCTGGGGCCAACGTCCTGACTTTC. Protein product: CASSLAGTADSGANVLTF.

The genes are TRBV5-6 and TRBJ2-3; tentatively, D is TRBD2 (6 bases). V was cut by 3 bases and J by 10 bases, with 12 bases left in between. The CDR3 has 12 residues. Germline lookup yields CDR1 SGHDT and CDR2 YYEEEE. The CDR3 region is CASSSGLAAQYF. Here the CDR3 DNA reads TGTGCCAGCAGCTCCGGGTTAGCGGCGCAGTATTTT.

V and J are TRBV13 and TRBJ2-7; TRBD2 matches 10 bases. After removal of 1 base from V and 6 bases from J, the junction contained 9 bases not matched to a gene. The germline CDR1 and CDR2 sequences are PRHDT and FYEKMQ (reference sequence). The CDR3 has 16 amino acids. CDR3 residues: CASSLVRAGGPGEQYF. CDR3 coding DNA: TGTGCCAGCAGCTTAGTTCGAGCGGGAGGGCCAGGCGAGCAGTACTTC.

This chain connects TRBV9 to TRBJ2-5; no firm D call. This CDR3 has 13 residues. V was clipped by 0 bases and J by 1 base, with 4 bases between them. Germline V gene data show CDR1 as SGDLS and CDR2 as YYNGEE. This CDR3 is CASSVAVQETQYF. CDR3 DNA sequence: TGTGCCAGCAGCGTAGCGGTCCAAGAGACCCAGTACTTC. Filled out from reference TRBV9 and TRBJ2-5, the complete variable domain reads DSGVTQTPKHLITATGQRVTLRCSPRSGDLSVYWYQQSLDQGLQFLIQYYNGEERAKGNILERFSAQQFPDLHSELNLSSLELGDSALYFCASSVAVQETQYFGPGTRLLVL.

This clone showed up just once. The V and J genes are TRBV19 and TRBJ1-4; 9 nucleotides agree with TRBD1. CDR1 and CDR2 (germline): LNHDA, SQIVND (reference sequence). The CDR3 is 15 amino acids. The junction had 7 bases not matched to a gene; V was cut back by 3 bases and J by 8 bases. CDR3 nucleotide sequence: TGTGCCAGTAGTATCGGGACAGGGAGGCCCGAAAAACTGTTTTTT. It codes for CASSIGTGRPEKLFF.

The V call is TRBV27, the J call TRBJ2-5; 7 positions match TRBD2. TRBJ2-7 explains the end of the DNA better; the J call may be wrong. The CDR3 loop spans 13 amino acids. In germline, CDR1 is MNHEY, CDR2 SMNVEV (reference sequence). The CDR3 DNA sequence: TGTGCCAGCAACCTTGCGGGGGTCGGCGAGCAGTACTTC. The encoded protein is CASNLAGVGEQYF.

The chain employs TRBV18 and TRBJ2-5; maybe TRBD2 (5 bases). This CDR3 has 15 residues. Per germline, CDR1 KGHSH and CDR2 LQKENI. The V gene lost 6 bases and the J gene lost 5 bases, with 19 bases spanning the gap. DNA of the CDR3: TGTGCCAGCTCTACCACGAGTCCTCCGGGGGAGACCCAGTACTTC. This codes for CASSTTSPPGETQYF.